Each of the 24 T cell receptor beta chains below was sequenced from the same sample in a study of T cell repertoires in ileal Crohn's disease. Time point indicated: neoterminal ileum biopsy at postoperative endoscopy, about 6 months after surgery. Generated by immunoSEQ multiplex PCR, the TCRdb table keeps only in-frame clones and is missing some. The data contain roughly 1,900 clones, around four fifths of them singletons. The sample was ileal tissue. The receptors come from an adult with Crohn's disease.

This chain uses TRBV19 with TRBJ2-1; 10 nucleotides align to TRBD2. Germline V gene sequence: CDR1 LNHDA, CDR2 SQIVND (reference sequence). This CDR3 spans 16 amino acids. V dropped 2 bases and J dropped 12; count of bases not matched to a gene: 13. The CDR3, as DNA: TGTGCCAGTAGTATACCGGATAGGACTAGCGGCCGGGGGCAGTTCTTC. Protein: CASSIPDRTSGRGQFF.

The chain combines TRBV27 with TRBJ1-2; the match to TRBD1 covers 8 bases. J lost 3 bases, V lost 6 bases, and 12 bases had no gene match. This CDR3 is built from 16 residues. Germline V gene data show CDR1 as MNHEY and CDR2 as SMNVEV (reference sequence). CDR3 sequence (DNA): TGTGCCAGCAGGTTGGTTGGGCAGGGGGCGGACTATGGCTACACCTTC. Translating it yields CASRLVGQGADYGYTF.

V is TRBV7-2 and J is TRBJ1-2; no firm D call. This CDR3 contains 15 residues. Germline CDR1 reads SGHTA; CDR2 reads FQGNSA. Trimming took off 1 base at V and 0 bases at J, with 9 bases between the two ends. CDR3 nucleotides: TGTGCCAGCAGCTTAGATGCAGTTGCTAACTATGGCTACACCTTC. Translating gives CASSLDAVANYGYTF.

Here the CDR3 reads CAIAGVVNYGYTF. The CDR3 coding sequence is TGTGCCATTGCAGGGGTCGTTAACTATGGCTACACCTTC. The J gene is TRBJ1-2, the V gene TRBV10-3; D is perhaps TRBD1 (6 bases). In germline, CDR1 is ENHRY, CDR2 SYGVKD. The ends were cut back, 9 bases at V and 1 base at J, with 12 bases in the middle. There are 13 residues in the CDR3.

As to this clone: The same CDR3 also results from other DNA sequences found in this sample. The chain carries TRBV7-9 and TRBJ2-5; a possible D gene is TRBD1 (6 bases). The CDR3 has 13 residues. V was cut by 1 base and J by 5 bases, with 8 bases left in between. The germline V gene encodes CDR1 SEHNR and CDR2 FQNEAQ (reference sequence). The CDR3 DNA sequence: TGTGCCAGCAGCTTAGACAGGGCTGAGACCCAGTACTTC. Protein: CASSLDRAETQYF. The entire variable domain, with the rest obtained from reference TRBV7-9 and TRBJ2-5, is as follows: DTGVSQNPRHKITKRGQNVTFRCDPISEHNRLYWYRQTLGQGPEFLTYFQNEAQLEKSRLLSDRFSAERPKGSFSTLEIQRTEQGDSAMYLCASSLDRAETQYFGPGTRLLVL.

This clone was detected once. The rearrangement joins TRBV5-1 to TRBJ2-2; TRBD1 aligns across 7 bases. The CDR3 extends over 16 amino acids. V lost 0 bases, J lost 6 bases, and 8 bases stayed unmatched. Germline CDR1 and CDR2: SGHRS and YFSETQ. CDR3 amino acids: CASSLGIGGDAGELFF. DNA for the CDR3: TGCGCCAGCAGCTTGGGTATAGGGGGCGACGCCGGGGAGCTGTTTTTT.

This clone was picked up a small number of times. The V and J genes are TRBV28 and TRBJ2-6; D gene unclear. Per germline, CDR1 MDHEN and CDR2 SYDVKM. CDR3 size: 15 residues. V was pared by 2 bases and J by 5 bases, with 10 bases between. CDR3 sequence: CASSLGVPWANVLTF. The CDR3 DNA sequence: TGTGCCAGCAGTTTAGGAGTTCCGTGGGCCAACGTCCTGACTTTC.

This clone was found a few times. The rearrangement joins TRBV11-2 to TRBJ2-7, with 7 bases aligning to TRBD2. The ends lost 1 base at V and 5 bases at J; junction bases unmatched: 20. The CDR3 is 19 residues long. CDR1 and CDR2 from the germline V gene are SGHAT and FQNNGV. The CDR3 sequence is CASSLVGGDQRPVRHEQYF. DNA for the CDR3: TGTGCCAGCAGCTTAGTTGGGGGGGACCAGCGCCCAGTTAGGCACGAGCAGTACTTC.

V is TRBV11-2 and J is TRBJ2-1, with TRBD2 matching over 7 bases. Per the germline V gene, CDR1 is SGHAT and CDR2 is FQNNGV. V shed 1 base and J 5 bases; nucleotides not matched to a gene: 5. The CDR3 has 15 residues. CDR3 residues: CASSLAPGTNNEQFF. The DNA of the CDR3 is TGTGCCAGCAGCTTAGCACCCGGGACTAACAATGAGCAGTTCTTC.

This chain joins TRBV2 and TRBJ2-7; a possible D gene is TRBD1 (6 bases). Trimming removed 1 base at V and 6 bases at J, with 13 bases between. The CDR3 totals 14 residues. Per germline, CDR1 SNHLY and CDR2 FYNNEI. CDR3 sequence: CASSEGQGRTEQYF. Here the CDR3 DNA reads TGTGCCAGCAGTGAAGGGCAGGGGCGCACCGAGCAGTACTTC.

This clone was found a few times. The V call is TRBV5-1, the J call TRBJ1-3; D gene unclear. Germline CDR1 is SGHRS and CDR2 is YFSETQ. The CDR3 totals 14 residues. V was pared by 4 bases and J by 0 bases, with 8 bases between. The DNA of the CDR3 is TGCGCCAGCAGCCCTGGAGACTCTGGAAACACCATATATTTT. Its translation is CASSPGDSGNTIYF.

This clone was seen once. The CDR3 loop reads CASSPRAGPNYEQYF. CDR3 nucleotide sequence: TGTGCCAGCAGCCCGAGGGCCGGACCGAACTACGAGCAGTACTTC. The V and J genes are TRBV7-7 and TRBJ2-7; TRBD2 might be the D (5 bases). Trimming took off 5 bases at V and 3 bases at J, with 17 bases between the two ends. CDR3 length: 15 residues. Germline CDR1 and CDR2: SSHAT and FNYEAQ (reference sequence).

The chain joins TRBV7-9 to TRBJ2-7; D perhaps matches TRBD2 (5 bases). Trimming cost V 2 bases and J 6 bases, with 17 bases left between them. Germline CDR1 reads SEHNR; CDR2 reads FQNEAQ (reference sequence). The length of the CDR3 is 15 residues. CDR3 coding DNA: TGTGCCAGCAGCTTACCCTGGCTCGAGGAGGTCGAGCAGTACTTC. Residues: CASSLPWLEEVEQYF.

This rearrangement joins TRBV6-1 to TRBJ1-4; 11 nucleotides align to TRBD1. The germline gives CDR1 MNHNS, CDR2 SASEGT. CDR3 length: 16 amino acids. J was trimmed by 8 bases and V by 3 bases; bases with no gene match: 8. CDR3 in DNA: TGTGCCAGCAGTGACCCTCCGGACAGGGGGCTAGAAAAACTGTTTTTT. Its translation: CASSDPPDRGLEKLFF.

This rearrangement joins TRBV9 to TRBJ2-7; 9 bases fit TRBD2. V shed 0 bases and J 4 bases; nucleotides not matched to a gene: 8. Germline values: CDR1 SGDLS, CDR2 YYNGEE. The CDR3 covers 16 residues. CDR3 DNA sequence: TGTGCCAGCAGCGTAGGAGCGGGAGGTCGGTCATACGAGCAGTACTTC. This encodes CASSVGAGGRSYEQYF. The full variable domain, rest sourced from reference TRBV9 and TRBJ2-7, is DSGVTQTPKHLITATGQRVTLRCSPRSGDLSVYWYQQSLDQGLQFLIQYYNGEERAKGNILERFSAQQFPDLHSELNLSSLELGDSALYFCASSVGAGGRSYEQYFGPGTRLTVT.

This chain connects TRBV30 to TRBJ1-5, with TRBD1 matching over 7 bases. The V and J ends lost 5 bases and 3 bases, in that order; junction bases with no gene match: 1. The germline V gene encodes CDR1 GTSNPN and CDR2 SVGIG (reference sequence). This CDR3 has 12 amino acids. The DNA of the CDR3 is TGTGCCTGGGACAGGGCCAATCAGCCCCAGCATTTT. Its protein is CAWDRANQPQHF.

V and J are TRBV7-3 and TRBJ1-2, with a possible D match to TRBD1 (5 bases). Per the germline V gene, CDR1 is SGHTA and CDR2 is FQGTGA. This CDR3 is built from 12 residues. V lost 0 bases and J lost 7, with 6 bases in between. The CDR3 DNA reads TGTGCCAGCAGCTTAACAGGGGTTGGCTACACCTTC. Protein sequence: CASSLTGVGYTF.

The chain recombines TRBV19 with TRBJ1-1; TRBD1 agrees at 8 bases. V was clipped by 9 bases and J by 3 bases; unmatched bases: 9. Germline V gene sequence: CDR1 LNHDA, CDR2 SQIVND (reference sequence). This CDR3 has 14 amino acids. The DNA for the CDR3 is TGTGCCAGCCACAGGGGGAGGATGGACACTGAAGCTTTCTTT. It yields the protein CASHRGRMDTEAFF.

Here the CDR3 reads CASSVRAGELFF. CDR3 DNA sequence: TGTGCCAGCTCAGTCAGGGCCGGGGAGCTGTTTTTT. The gene calls are TRBV6-5 and TRBJ2-2, with D possibly TRBD1 on 5 matching bases. This CDR3 spans 12 amino acids. Trimming removed 8 bases at V and 6 bases at J, with 10 bases between. CDR1 is MNHEY and CDR2 is SVGAGI in the germline V gene.

This clone was recorded only once. The chain carries TRBV4-1 and TRBJ1-6; D is perhaps TRBD1 (5 bases). The CDR3 covers 17 residues. Trimming took off 1 base at V and 0 bases at J, with 10 bases between the two ends. CDR1 MGHRA and CDR2 YSYEKL come from the germline V gene. CDR3 protein: CASSQVGHSSYNSPLHF. The CDR3 DNA is TGCGCCAGCAGCCAAGTTGGACACAGCTCCTATAATTCACCCCTCCACTTT.

The V call is TRBV5-6, the J call TRBJ2-3, with TRBD2 matching 11 bases. In germline, CDR1 is SGHDT, CDR2 YYEEEE. The CDR3 runs 16 residues. Unmatched junction bases numbered 7, after V lost 3 bases and J lost 4 bases. Written as DNA, the CDR3 is TGTGCCAGCAGCTACCGGGGTAGCGGGGGGGCAGATACGCAGTATTTT. Protein: CASSYRGSGGADTQYF.

The genes are TRBV5-5 and TRBJ1-1; the D gene is possibly TRBD1 (6 bases). Germline V gene sequence: CDR1 SGHKS, CDR2 YYEKEE (reference sequence). Trimming pared 0 bases from V and 4 bases from J, leaving 10 bases between. The CDR3 contains 14 residues. For the CDR3, the DNA is TGTGCCAGCAGCTTGGTTGGGGGCATCACTGAAGCTTTCTTT. Its translation is CASSLVGGITEAFF. The whole variable domain, filled in from reference TRBV5-5 and TRBJ1-1, reads DAGVTQSPTHLIKTRGQQVTLRCSPISGHKSVSWYQQVLGQGPQFIFQYYEKEERGRGNFPDRFSARQFPNYSSELNVNALLLGDSALYLCASSLVGGITEAFFGQGTRLTVV.

The chain is built from TRBV28 and TRBJ1-1; 7 bases are shared with TRBD1. Per the germline V gene, CDR1 is MDHEN and CDR2 is SYDVKM. V trimming: 4 bases; J trimming: 6 bases; junction bases outside the gene matches: 14. The CDR3 spans 16 residues. Here the CDR3 DNA reads TGTGCCAGCAGTTCCCCAGGGGGGAGGTTGGGGGCTGAAGCTTTCTTT. It is translated as CASSSPGGRLGAEAFF.

This sequence joins TRBV7-6 and TRBJ2-3; D unclear. Looked up from germline, CDR1 is SGHVS and CDR2 is FNYEAQ. The V end was cut by 5 bases, the J end by 8 bases, with 14 bases between. This CDR3 contains 13 residues. CDR3 in amino acids: CASSPQAYSTQYF. The CDR3 DNA reads as TGTGCCAGCAGCCCCCAGGCCTATTCTACGCAGTATTTT.